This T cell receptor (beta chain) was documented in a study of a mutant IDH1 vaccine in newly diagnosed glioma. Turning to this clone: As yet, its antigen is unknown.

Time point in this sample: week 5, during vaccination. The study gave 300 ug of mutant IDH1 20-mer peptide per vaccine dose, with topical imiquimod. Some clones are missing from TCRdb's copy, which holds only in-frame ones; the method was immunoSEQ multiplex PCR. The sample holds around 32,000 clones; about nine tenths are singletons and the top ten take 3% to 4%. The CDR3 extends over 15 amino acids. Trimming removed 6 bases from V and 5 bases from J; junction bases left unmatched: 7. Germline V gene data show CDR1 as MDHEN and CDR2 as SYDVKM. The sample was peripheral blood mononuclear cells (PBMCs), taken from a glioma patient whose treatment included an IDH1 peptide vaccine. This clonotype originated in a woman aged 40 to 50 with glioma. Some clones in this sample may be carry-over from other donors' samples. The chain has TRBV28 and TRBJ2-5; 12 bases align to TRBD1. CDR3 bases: TGTGCCAGCAGCCCCGGGACAGGGGGCGTTGAGACCCAGTACTTC. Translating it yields CASSPGTGGVETQYF.